The rows below give T cell receptor beta chains drawn from one sample of a study of T-cell memory formation after mild COVID-19. TCRdb used MiXCR to reprocess the 5' RACE reads, holding one entry per CDR3 protein. The repertoire consists of about 470,000 distinct CDR3 sequences, with about 23% occurring once and the leading ten covering around 13%. Sequenced input: PBMCs or a T cell subset sorted from them (not recorded which). The receptors were gathered from an adult woman who had mild COVID-19 (a few samples of this study predate the infection). Cell type and time point are not known. Each CDR3 is given with its conserved first and last residue. The order of the fields is V gene, J gene, D gene, clone size, CDR3 protein, CDR3 DNA. A D gene is named only where the DNA matches it firmly. Rows may omit the clone size; those that give it use once, few, many or a size class.

v_gene: TRBV30
j_gene: TRBJ2-7
d_gene: .
abundance: .
CDR3aa: CAWSVLGYEQYF
CDR3nt: TGTGCCTGGAGTGTATTGGGCTACGAGCAGTACTTC

v_gene: TRBV2
j_gene: TRBJ1-1
d_gene: TRBD1
abundance: .
CDR3aa: CASSATGAAEAFF
CDR3nt: TGTGCCAGCAGTGCGACAGGGGCGGCTGAAGCTTTCTTT

v_gene: TRBV5-1
j_gene: TRBJ1-6
d_gene: TRBD1
abundance: .
CDR3aa: CASSGSTGVTSPLHF
CDR3nt: TGCGCCAGCAGCGGCTCGACAGGGGTGACTTCACCCCTCCACTTT

v_gene: TRBV12-3/TRBV12-4
j_gene: TRBJ2-7
d_gene: TRBD2
abundance: .
CDR3aa: CASSTWGREGGYEQYF
CDR3nt: TGTGCCAGCAGTACATGGGGGCGGGAGGGCGGCTACGAGCAGTACTTC

v_gene: TRBV5-1
j_gene: TRBJ2-7
d_gene: .
abundance: .
CDR3aa: CASSADYEQYF
CDR3nt: TGCGCCAGCAGCGCCGACTACGAGCAGTACTTC

v_gene: TRBV12-3/TRBV12-4
j_gene: TRBJ2-1
d_gene: .
abundance: .
CDR3aa: CASRWTAEGGNEQFF
CDR3nt: TGTGCCAGCAGGTGGACCGCCGAGGGCGGCAATGAGCAGTTCTTC

v_gene: TRBV7-2
j_gene: TRBJ2-1
d_gene: TRBD2
abundance: few
CDR3aa: CASSSGTIPPIEAF
CDR3nt: TGTGCCAGCAGCTCAGGGACTATACCACCCATCGAGGCATTC

v_gene: TRBV12-3/TRBV12-4
j_gene: TRBJ1-1
d_gene: TRBD1
abundance: few
CDR3aa: CASSFWGQGREDTEAFF
CDR3nt: TGTGCCAGCAGTTTCTGGGGACAGGGGAGGGAAGACACTGAAGCTTTCTTT

v_gene: TRBV30
j_gene: TRBJ2-2
d_gene: .
abundance: .
CDR3aa: CAWTWVNTGELFF
CDR3nt: TGTGCCTGGACTTGGGTGAACACCGGGGAGCTGTTTTTT

v_gene: TRBV9
j_gene: TRBJ1-6
d_gene: .
abundance: .
CDR3aa: CASSVAQGVFSPLHF
CDR3nt: TGTGCCAGCAGCGTAGCCCAGGGAGTATTCTCACCCCTCCACTTT

v_gene: TRBV2
j_gene: TRBJ2-1
d_gene: TRBD1
abundance: few
CDR3aa: CASTRTGYNEQFF
CDR3nt: TGTGCCAGCACTAGGACAGGGTACAATGAGCAGTTCTTC

v_gene: TRBV29-1
j_gene: TRBJ1-1
d_gene: TRBD1
abundance: .
CDR3aa: CSVERRQGRDTEAFF
CDR3nt: TGCAGCGTTGAAAGGAGACAGGGGAGGGACACTGAAGCTTTCTTT

v_gene: TRBV20-1
j_gene: TRBJ2-1
d_gene: TRBD2
abundance: .
CDR3aa: CSAHLSGGLLYNEQFF
CDR3nt: TGCAGTGCTCACTTAAGCGGGGGGCTCCTGTACAATGAGCAGTTCTTC

v_gene: TRBV6-5
j_gene: TRBJ2-1
d_gene: TRBD2
abundance: .
CDR3aa: CASIRTSGGANEQFF
CDR3nt: TGTGCCAGCATTAGGACTAGCGGGGGGGCCAATGAGCAGTTCTTC

v_gene: TRBV7-9
j_gene: TRBJ2-7
d_gene: TRBD2
abundance: few
CDR3aa: CASSLTSGATYEQYF
CDR3nt: TGTGCCAGCAGCCTAACTAGCGGGGCTACCTACGAGCAGTACTTC

v_gene: TRBV2
j_gene: TRBJ1-4
d_gene: .
abundance: .
CDR3aa: CASSPQKAMEKLFF
CDR3nt: TGTGCCAGCAGCCCACAAAAGGCAATGGAAAAACTGTTTTTT

v_gene: TRBV30
j_gene: TRBJ2-1
d_gene: .
abundance: .
CDR3aa: CAWRNWRVKYNEQFF
CDR3nt: TGTGCCTGGAGGAATTGGCGGGTGAAATACAATGAGCAGTTCTTC

v_gene: TRBV5-1
j_gene: TRBJ2-7
d_gene: TRBD1
abundance: few
CDR3aa: CASSAPGQGNEQYF
CDR3nt: TGCGCCAGCAGCGCTCCGGGACAGGGTAACGAGCAGTACTTC

v_gene: TRBV4-1
j_gene: TRBJ1-3
d_gene: .
abundance: .
CDR3aa: CASSQVDSRSGNTIYF
CDR3nt: TGCGCCAGCAGCCAAGTAGACTCCCGCTCTGGAAACACCATATATTTT

v_gene: TRBV19
j_gene: TRBJ2-1
d_gene: TRBD1
abundance: .
CDR3aa: CASSIAGGVEQFF
CDR3nt: TGTGCCAGTAGTATAGCAGGGGGCGTTGAGCAGTTCTTC

v_gene: TRBV7-6
j_gene: TRBJ1-4
d_gene: TRBD1
abundance: .
CDR3aa: CASSYLTGGAEKLFF
CDR3nt: TGTGCCAGCAGCTACCTGACAGGGGGAGCCGAAAAACTGTTTTTT

v_gene: TRBV7-9
j_gene: TRBJ2-6
d_gene: .
abundance: few
CDR3aa: CASSPGPIHQTGANVLTF
CDR3nt: TGTGCCAGCAGCCCAGGGCCCATTCACCAGACTGGGGCCAACGTCCTGACTTTC

v_gene: TRBV9
j_gene: TRBJ2-1
d_gene: .
abundance: .
CDR3aa: CASSVVEGYYNEQFF
CDR3nt: TGTGCCAGCAGCGTAGTTGAAGGATACTACAATGAGCAGTTCTTC

v_gene: TRBV5-6
j_gene: TRBJ2-3
d_gene: .
abundance: few
CDR3aa: CASSFFGKEAADTQYF
CDR3nt: TGTGCCAGCAGCTTCTTCGGGAAAGAGGCGGCAGATACGCAGTATTTT

v_gene: TRBV6-6
j_gene: TRBJ1-1
d_gene: .
abundance: .
CDR3aa: CASSEGVNDLNTEAFF
CDR3nt: TGTGCCAGCAGTGAAGGGGTTAATGATCTGAACACTGAAGCTTTCTTT

v_gene: TRBV7-2
j_gene: TRBJ2-1
d_gene: .
abundance: .
CDR3aa: CASSLAGPGSSYNEQFF
CDR3nt: TGTGCCAGCAGCTTAGCCGGTCCCGGGAGCTCCTACAATGAGCAGTTCTTC

v_gene: TRBV27
j_gene: TRBJ2-7
d_gene: .
abundance: .
CDR3aa: CASSPRDNGAYEQYF
CDR3nt: TGTGCCAGCAGTCCTCGGGACAACGGGGCCTACGAGCAGTACTTC

v_gene: TRBV28
j_gene: TRBJ1-4
d_gene: TRBD1
abundance: few
CDR3aa: CASSYGTDEKLFF
CDR3nt: TGTGCCAGCAGTTACGGGACAGATGAAAAACTGTTTTTT

v_gene: TRBV7-8
j_gene: TRBJ2-5
d_gene: .
abundance: .
CDR3aa: CASSSLPDSGRDIQETQYF
CDR3nt: TGTGCCAGCAGCTCTTTACCAGACAGCGGGCGTGATATACAAGAGACCCAGTACTTC

v_gene: TRBV15
j_gene: TRBJ2-1
d_gene: TRBD1
abundance: .
CDR3aa: CATSRSGGNEQFF
CDR3nt: TGTGCCACCAGCAGATCAGGGGGCAATGAGCAGTTCTTC

v_gene: TRBV7-2
j_gene: TRBJ2-2
d_gene: .
abundance: .
CDR3aa: CASSFLMNTGELFF
CDR3nt: TGTGCCAGCAGCTTCTTAATGAACACCGGGGAGCTGTTTTTT

v_gene: TRBV20-1
j_gene: TRBJ2-2
d_gene: .
abundance: .
CDR3aa: CSARVHRLGGELFF
CDR3nt: TGCAGTGCTAGAGTGCATCGGCTAGGCGGGGAGCTGTTTTTT

v_gene: TRBV20-1
j_gene: TRBJ2-7
d_gene: .
abundance: few
CDR3aa: CSAREGPYEQYF
CDR3nt: TGCAGTGCTAGAGAGGGTCCCTACGAGCAGTACTTC

v_gene: TRBV12-3/TRBV12-4
j_gene: TRBJ2-1
d_gene: .
abundance: few
CDR3aa: CASTIGGSLDEQFF
CDR3nt: TGTGCCAGTACAATCGGAGGCTCCCTCGATGAGCAGTTCTTC

v_gene: TRBV4-1
j_gene: TRBJ1-2
d_gene: .
abundance: .
CDR3aa: CASSQAFGGYTF
CDR3nt: TGCGCCAGCAGCCAAGCCTTCGGGGGCTACACCTTC

v_gene: TRBV5-1
j_gene: TRBJ2-3
d_gene: TRBD2
abundance: .
CDR3aa: CASRRLAGEIGDTQYF
CDR3nt: TGCGCCAGCAGACGCCTAGCGGGAGAAATAGGAGATACGCAGTATTTT

v_gene: TRBV7-9
j_gene: TRBJ2-5
d_gene: .
abundance: .
CDR3aa: CASSHRGTQETQYF
CDR3nt: TGTGCCAGCAGCCACCGCGGGACTCAAGAGACCCAGTACTTC

v_gene: TRBV15
j_gene: TRBJ2-1
d_gene: .
abundance: .
CDR3aa: CATSRARTESSYNEQFF
CDR3nt: TGTGCCACCAGCAGAGCTCGGACAGAGAGCTCCTACAATGAGCAGTTCTTC

v_gene: TRBV19
j_gene: TRBJ2-1
d_gene: TRBD2
abundance: many
CDR3aa: CATTRASGLYNEQFF
CDR3nt: TGTGCCACCACCCGGGCTAGCGGGCTTTACAATGAGCAGTTCTTC

v_gene: TRBV6-6
j_gene: TRBJ1-1
d_gene: .
abundance: .
CDR3aa: CASSPGRSMNTEAFF
CDR3nt: TGTGCCAGCAGTCCCGGACGGTCCATGAACACTGAAGCTTTCTTT

v_gene: TRBV5-1
j_gene: TRBJ2-2
d_gene: TRBD1
abundance: few
CDR3aa: CASNSDRVFVDTGELFF
CDR3nt: TGCGCCAGCAACAGCGACAGGGTTTTCGTGGACACCGGGGAGCTGTTTTTT

v_gene: TRBV5-1
j_gene: TRBJ2-1
d_gene: TRBD2
abundance: .
CDR3aa: CASARLAGQTRSYNEQFF
CDR3nt: TGCGCCAGCGCGAGACTAGCGGGACAGACGAGATCCTACAATGAGCAGTTCTTC

v_gene: TRBV5-1
j_gene: TRBJ2-1
d_gene: TRBD2
abundance: few
CDR3aa: CASTPGLAGGLSYNEQFF
CDR3nt: TGCGCCAGCACCCCAGGACTAGCGGGGGGCCTTTCCTACAATGAGCAGTTCTTC

v_gene: TRBV15
j_gene: TRBJ1-6
d_gene: TRBD1
abundance: few
CDR3aa: CATSRELTGGGSPLHF
CDR3nt: TGTGCCACCAGCAGAGAGCTGACAGGGGGCGGGTCACCCCTCCACTTT

v_gene: TRBV5-1
j_gene: TRBJ1-1
d_gene: .
abundance: .
CDR3aa: CASSLALENTEAFF
CDR3nt: TGCGCCAGCAGCTTGGCGTTGGAAAACACTGAAGCTTTCTTT

v_gene: TRBV9
j_gene: TRBJ2-1
d_gene: TRBD2
abundance: .
CDR3aa: CASSVVPSGGYNEQFF
CDR3nt: TGTGCCAGCAGCGTAGTCCCTAGCGGGGGTTACAATGAGCAGTTCTTC

v_gene: TRBV7-2
j_gene: TRBJ2-3
d_gene: .
abundance: .
CDR3aa: CASSLGSTGDTQYF
CDR3nt: TGTGCCAGCAGCTTGGGCAGTACCGGGGATACGCAGTATTTT

v_gene: TRBV6-2/TRBV6-3
j_gene: TRBJ1-2
d_gene: .
abundance: .
CDR3aa: CAGKEQGARSYTF
CDR3nt: TGTGCCGGAAAAGAGCAGGGCGCCAGGAGCTACACCTTC

v_gene: TRBV25-1
j_gene: TRBJ2-5
d_gene: .
abundance: many
CDR3aa: CASSEYPGTQYF
CDR3nt: TGTGCCAGCAGTGAATATCCAGGGACCCAGTACTTC

v_gene: TRBV6-2/TRBV6-3
j_gene: TRBJ2-1
d_gene: TRBD2
abundance: .
CDR3aa: CASTSPSGRGNEQFF
CDR3nt: TGTGCCAGCACCTCCCCCAGCGGGAGAGGTAATGAGCAGTTCTTC

v_gene: TRBV24-1
j_gene: TRBJ1-5
d_gene: TRBD1
abundance: few
CDR3aa: CATSDSTGGNQPQHF
CDR3nt: TGTGCCACCAGTGATTCGACAGGGGGCAATCAGCCCCAGCATTTT

v_gene: TRBV20-1
j_gene: TRBJ2-7
d_gene: .
abundance: .
CDR3aa: CSAMPGLPGHEQYF
CDR3nt: TGCAGTGCTATGCCGGGACTCCCGGGCCACGAGCAGTACTTC

v_gene: TRBV30
j_gene: TRBJ2-7
d_gene: .
abundance: few
CDR3aa: CAWSIVPGGEQYF
CDR3nt: TGTGCCTGGAGTATAGTCCCTGGGGGCGAGCAGTACTTC